A selection of T cell receptor beta chains follows, all from one sample in a study of cytomegalovirus exposure and HLA in healthy donors. The data were produced by immunoSEQ multiplex PCR, yet TCRdb's version contains in-frame clones alone and is incomplete. The sample has around 200,000 clones, about 90% seen once. The sequencing sample was made of PBMCs. All receptors derive from a woman between 18 and 30 years old in good health and CMV-seronegative. CDR3s include the opening cysteine and the closing phenylalanine or tryptophan. A D gene is named only where the DNA matches it firmly. The size entry is marked missing in some rows and otherwise reads once, few, many or a size class.

TRBV19	-	TRBJ2-1	-	TGTGCCAGTAGCCCAGGCAGTGAGCAGTTCTTC	CASSPGSEQFF
TRBV4-1	TRBD2	TRBJ2-1	-	TGCGCCAGCAGTCGACAAAACAGCGGGAGGGTCTCCTACAATGAGCAGTTCTTC	CASSRQNSGRVSYNEQFF
TRBV27	TRBD1	TRBJ2-7	-	TGTGCCAGCAGCCTGGGACAGGGAGCGGCCTACGAGCAGTACTTC	CASSLGQGAAYEQYF
TRBV11-2	TRBD2	TRBJ2-1	-	TGTGCCAGCAGGACTAGCGGTTTCAATGAGCAGTTCTTC	CASRTSGFNEQFF
TRBV7-9	-	TRBJ2-7	-	TGTGCCAGCAGCTTATTTGCCCTAACGGGAGATACCTACGAGCAGTACTTC	CASSLFALTGDTYEQYF
TRBV6-5	-	TRBJ2-1	-	TGTGCCAGCAGTTACTCGAAACACTCCTACAATGAGCAGTTCTTC	CASSYSKHSYNEQFF
TRBV5-4	TRBD1	TRBJ1-2	-	TGTGCCAGCAGCCGGGGACAGGGGGACTATGGCTACACCTTC	CASSRGQGDYGYTF
TRBV28	-	TRBJ2-7	-	TGTGCCAGCAATTCGCGGGCAAAAGCTTCCTACGAGCAGTACTTC	CASNSRAKASYEQYF
TRBV5-4	TRBD2	TRBJ2-3	-	TGTGCCTGCAGAAATGTAGCGGGAGCCGCAGATACGCAGTATTTT	CACRNVAGAADTQYF
TRBV29-1	-	TRBJ1-2	-	TGCAGCGTCGAAATACAGGGTCCTCTGAGCTATGGCTACACCTTC	CSVEIQGPLSYGYTF
TRBV19	-	TRBJ2-1	-	TGTGCCAGTATAATTGTGGGCGGGGGCAGCTCCTACAATGAGCAGTTCTTC	CASIIVGGGSSYNEQFF
TRBV6-4	TRBD2	TRBJ2-3	-	TGTGCCAGCAGTGAATCTAGCGGGCCAGATACGCAGTATTTT	CASSESSGPDTQYF
TRBV27	-	TRBJ2-7	-	TGTGCCAGCAGTCTTTCCACCGGGGCCTACGAGCAGTACTTC	CASSLSTGAYEQYF
TRBV5-1	-	TRBJ2-4	-	TGCGCCAGCAGCTTGGAGTCGGGTGCGGGCCTGGGGGCCAAAAACATTCAGTACTTC	CASSLESGAGLGAKNIQYF
TRBV6-1	-	TRBJ2-5	-	TGTGCCAGCAGTGTCACATTCACCGGGAGAGAGACCCAGTACTTC	CASSVTFTGRETQYF
TRBV29-1	-	TRBJ2-7	-	TGCAGCGCATCAAGCACCGACTACGAGCAGTACTTC	CSASSTDYEQYF
TRBV4-1	TRBD2	TRBJ2-5	-	TGCGCCAGCAGCCAAGTACTAGCGGGAGAGGAGACCCAGTACTTC	CASSQVLAGEETQYF
TRBV7-9	TRBD2	TRBJ2-2	-	TGTGCCAGCAGGGCTAGCGGGGGAGACACCGGGGAGCTGTTTTTT	CASRASGGDTGELFF
TRBV21-1	-	TRBJ2-7	-	TGTGCCAGCAGCATCCGGAGCGAGCAGTACTTC	CASSIRSEQYF
TRBV19	TRBD1	TRBJ1-1	-	TGTGCCAGTAGTGCCGGGACAGGGATGGCTGAAGCTTTCTTT	CASSAGTGMAEAFF
TRBV5-1	TRBD2	TRBJ2-7	once	TGCGCCAGCAGCTTTGGGGGGGGCTCCTACGAGCAGTACTTC	CASSFGGGSYEQYF
TRBV19	-	TRBJ1-5	once	TGTGCCAGTAGTACCCCGTTTCAGGTGCCCCAGCATTTT	CASSTPFQVPQHF
TRBV27	TRBD2	TRBJ2-3	-	TGTGCCAGCAGTTTATTCCCACCGGGCGGGAGCCCCACAGATACGCAGTATTTT	CASSLFPPGGSPTDTQYF